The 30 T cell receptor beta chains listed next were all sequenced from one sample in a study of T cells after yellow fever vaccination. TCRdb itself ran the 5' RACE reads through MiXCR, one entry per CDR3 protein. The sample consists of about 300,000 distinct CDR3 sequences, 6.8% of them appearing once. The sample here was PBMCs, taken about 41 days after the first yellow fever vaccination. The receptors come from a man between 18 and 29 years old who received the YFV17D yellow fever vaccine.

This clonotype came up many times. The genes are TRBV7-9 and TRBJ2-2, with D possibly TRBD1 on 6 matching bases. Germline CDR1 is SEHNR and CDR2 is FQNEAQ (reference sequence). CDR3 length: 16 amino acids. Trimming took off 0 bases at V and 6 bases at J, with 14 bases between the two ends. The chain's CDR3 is CASSLAGHPYAGELFF. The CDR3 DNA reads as TGTGCCAGCAGCTTAGCGGGACACCCTTATGCCGGGGAGCTGTTTTTT.

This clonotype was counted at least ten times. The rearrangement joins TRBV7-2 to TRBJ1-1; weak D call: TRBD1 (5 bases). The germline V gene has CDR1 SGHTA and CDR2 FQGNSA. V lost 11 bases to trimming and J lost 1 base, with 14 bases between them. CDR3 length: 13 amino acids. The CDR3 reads CAGFAGRNTEAFF. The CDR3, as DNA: TGTGCCGGGTTCGCAGGGCGGAACACTGAAGCTTTCTTT.

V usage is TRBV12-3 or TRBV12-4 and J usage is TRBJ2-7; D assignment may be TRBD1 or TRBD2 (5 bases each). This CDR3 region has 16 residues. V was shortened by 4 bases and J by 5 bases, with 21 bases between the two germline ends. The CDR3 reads CASSWPRDPHLHEQYV. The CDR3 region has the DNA TGTGCCAGCAGTTGGCCCAGGGACCCTCATCTCCACGAGCAGTACGTC.

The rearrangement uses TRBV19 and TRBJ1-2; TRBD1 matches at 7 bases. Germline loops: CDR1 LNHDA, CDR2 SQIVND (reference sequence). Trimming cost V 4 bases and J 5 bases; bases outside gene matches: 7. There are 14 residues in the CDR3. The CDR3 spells CASSSTGDRYGYTF. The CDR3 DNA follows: TGTGCCAGTAGTAGCACAGGGGATCGGTATGGCTACACCTTC.

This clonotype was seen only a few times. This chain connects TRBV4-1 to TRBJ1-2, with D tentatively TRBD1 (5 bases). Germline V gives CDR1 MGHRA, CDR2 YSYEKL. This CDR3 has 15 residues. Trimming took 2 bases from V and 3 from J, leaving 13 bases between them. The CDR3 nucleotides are TGCGCCAGCAGCCAAACACAGACAGAGCACTATGGCTACACCTTC. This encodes CASSQTQTEHYGYTF.

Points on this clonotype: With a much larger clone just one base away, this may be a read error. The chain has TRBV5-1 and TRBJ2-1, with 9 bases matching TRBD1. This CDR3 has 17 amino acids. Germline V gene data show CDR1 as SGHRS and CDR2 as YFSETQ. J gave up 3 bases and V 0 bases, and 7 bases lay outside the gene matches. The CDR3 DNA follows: TGCGCCAGCAGCTTGGGGGGACAGGGAAGCTGCTACAATGAGCAGTTCTTC. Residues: CASSLGGQGSCYNEQFF.

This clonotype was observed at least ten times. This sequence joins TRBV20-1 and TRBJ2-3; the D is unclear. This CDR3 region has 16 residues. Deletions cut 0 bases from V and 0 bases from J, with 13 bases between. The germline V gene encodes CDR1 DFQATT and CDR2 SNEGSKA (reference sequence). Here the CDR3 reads CSARDVGHLSTDTQYF. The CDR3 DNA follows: TGCAGTGCTAGAGATGTCGGGCATCTCAGCACAGATACGCAGTATTTT.

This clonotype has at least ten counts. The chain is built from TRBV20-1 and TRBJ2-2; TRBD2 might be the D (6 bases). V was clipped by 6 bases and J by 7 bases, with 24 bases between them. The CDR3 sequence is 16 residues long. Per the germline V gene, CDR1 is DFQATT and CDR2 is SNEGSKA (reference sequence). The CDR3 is CSAPGLLDREGGELFF. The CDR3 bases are TGCAGTGCCCCCGGACTACTGGATCGAGAGGGCGGGGAGCTGTTTTTT.

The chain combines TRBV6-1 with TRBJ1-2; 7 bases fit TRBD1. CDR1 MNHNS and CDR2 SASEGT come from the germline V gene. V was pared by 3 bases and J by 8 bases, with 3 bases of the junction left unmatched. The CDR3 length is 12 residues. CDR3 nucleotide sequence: TGTGCCAGCAGTGACTTGGACAGGGGCTACACCTTC. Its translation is CASSDLDRGYTF.

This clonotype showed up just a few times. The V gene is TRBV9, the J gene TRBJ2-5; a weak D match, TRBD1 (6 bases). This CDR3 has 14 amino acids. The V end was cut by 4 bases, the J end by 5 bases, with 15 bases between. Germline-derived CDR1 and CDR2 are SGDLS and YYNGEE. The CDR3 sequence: CASSPKQGWETQYF. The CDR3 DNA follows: TGTGCCAGCAGCCCGAAACAGGGTTGGGAGACCCAGTACTTC.

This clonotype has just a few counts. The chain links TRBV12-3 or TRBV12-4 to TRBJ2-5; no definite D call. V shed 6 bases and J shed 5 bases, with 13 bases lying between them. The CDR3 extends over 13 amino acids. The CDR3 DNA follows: TGTGCCAGCAGGGGTGTCCTCATGGAGACCCAGTACTTC. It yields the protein CASRGVLMETQYF.

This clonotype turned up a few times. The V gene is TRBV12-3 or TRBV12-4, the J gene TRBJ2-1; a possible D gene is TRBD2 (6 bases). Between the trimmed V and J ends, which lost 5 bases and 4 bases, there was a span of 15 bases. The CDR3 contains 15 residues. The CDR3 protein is CASSITGLAYNEQFF. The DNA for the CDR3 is TGTGCCAGCAGTATAACGGGACTGGCATACAATGAGCAGTTCTTC.

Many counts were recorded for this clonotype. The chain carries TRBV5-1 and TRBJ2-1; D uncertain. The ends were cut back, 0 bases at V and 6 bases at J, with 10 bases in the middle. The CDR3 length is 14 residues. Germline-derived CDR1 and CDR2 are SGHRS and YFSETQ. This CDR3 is CASSLVSSLNEQFF. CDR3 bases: TGCGCCAGCAGCTTGGTCAGTTCGCTCAATGAGCAGTTCTTC.

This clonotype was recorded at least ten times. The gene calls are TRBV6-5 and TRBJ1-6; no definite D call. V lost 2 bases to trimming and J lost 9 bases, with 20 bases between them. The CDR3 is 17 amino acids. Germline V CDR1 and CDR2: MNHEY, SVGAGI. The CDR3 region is CASSYDTGFAQGSPLHF. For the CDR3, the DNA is TGTGCCAGCAGTTACGATACTGGTTTTGCCCAAGGTTCACCCCTCCACTTT.

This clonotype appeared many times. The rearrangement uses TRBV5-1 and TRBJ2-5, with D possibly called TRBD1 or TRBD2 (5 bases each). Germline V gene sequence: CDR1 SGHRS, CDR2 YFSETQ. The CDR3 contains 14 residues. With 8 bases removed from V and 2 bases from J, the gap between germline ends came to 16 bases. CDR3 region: CASQKGTEQETQYF. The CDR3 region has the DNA TGCGCCAGTCAAAAGGGGACGGAACAAGAGACCCAGTACTTC.

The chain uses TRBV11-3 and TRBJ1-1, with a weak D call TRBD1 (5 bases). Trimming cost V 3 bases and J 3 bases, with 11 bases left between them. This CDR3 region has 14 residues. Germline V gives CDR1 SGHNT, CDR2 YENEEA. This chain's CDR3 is CASSFSGRDTEAFF. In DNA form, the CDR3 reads TGTGCCAGCAGCTTCTCTGGCAGGGACACTGAAGCTTTCTTT.

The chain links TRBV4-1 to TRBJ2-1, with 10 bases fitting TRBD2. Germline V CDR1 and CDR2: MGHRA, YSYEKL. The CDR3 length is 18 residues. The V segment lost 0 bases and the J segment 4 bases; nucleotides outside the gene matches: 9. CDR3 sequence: CASSQDDLASGGYNEQFF. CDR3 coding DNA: TGCGCCAGCAGCCAAGATGATTTGGCTAGCGGGGGATACAATGAGCAGTTCTTC.

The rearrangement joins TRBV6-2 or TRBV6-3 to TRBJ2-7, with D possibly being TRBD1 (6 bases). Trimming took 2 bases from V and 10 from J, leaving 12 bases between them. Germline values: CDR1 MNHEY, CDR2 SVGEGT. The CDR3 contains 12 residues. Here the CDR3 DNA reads TGTGCCAGCAGTTACCAGGGGCTGGGACAGTACGTC. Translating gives CASSYQGLGQYV.

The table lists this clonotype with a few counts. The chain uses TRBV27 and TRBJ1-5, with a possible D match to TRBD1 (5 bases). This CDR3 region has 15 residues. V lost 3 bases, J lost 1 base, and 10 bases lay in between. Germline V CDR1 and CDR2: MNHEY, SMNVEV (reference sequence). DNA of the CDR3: TGTGCCAGCAGTTTGGGTTCAGGGAGCAATCAGCCCCAGCATTTT. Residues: CASSLGSGSNQPQHF.

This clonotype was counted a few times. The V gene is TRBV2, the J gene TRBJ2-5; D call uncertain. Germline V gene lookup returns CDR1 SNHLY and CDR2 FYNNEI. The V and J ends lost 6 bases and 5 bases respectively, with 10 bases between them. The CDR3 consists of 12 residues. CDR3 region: CASRPNGETQYF. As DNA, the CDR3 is TGTGCCAGCAGGCCGAACGGGGAGACCCAGTACTTC.

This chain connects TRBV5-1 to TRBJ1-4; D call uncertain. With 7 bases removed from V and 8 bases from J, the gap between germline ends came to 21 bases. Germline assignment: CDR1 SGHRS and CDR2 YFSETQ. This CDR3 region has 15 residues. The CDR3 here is CASSPGWQEEEKLFF. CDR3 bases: TGCGCCAGCTCCCCGGGCTGGCAGGAGGAAGAAAAACTGTTTTTT.

CDR3 amino acids: CSANQGGTGYTF. DNA of the CDR3: TGCAGTGCCAATCAAGGAGGTACTGGCTACACCTTC. V is TRBV20-1 and J is TRBJ1-2; D gene uncertain. Germline values: CDR1 DFQATT, CDR2 SNEGSKA (reference sequence). The CDR3 consists of 12 residues. Trimming removed 6 bases at V and 7 bases at J, with 15 bases between.

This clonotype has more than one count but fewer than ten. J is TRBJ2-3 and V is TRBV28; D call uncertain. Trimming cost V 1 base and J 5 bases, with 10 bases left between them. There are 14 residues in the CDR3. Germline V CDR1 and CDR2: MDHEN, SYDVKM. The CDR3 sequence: CASSLSLVEDTQYF. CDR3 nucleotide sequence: TGTGCCAGCAGTTTATCGCTAGTAGAAGATACGCAGTATTTT.

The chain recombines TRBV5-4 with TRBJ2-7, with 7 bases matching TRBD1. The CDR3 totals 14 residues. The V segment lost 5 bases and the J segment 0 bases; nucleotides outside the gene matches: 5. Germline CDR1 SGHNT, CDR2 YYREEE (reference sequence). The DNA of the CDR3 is TGTGCCAGCAGGCCCGACAGGGTCTCCTACGAGCAGTACTTC. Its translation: CASRPDRVSYEQYF.

DNA of the CDR3: TGTGCCAGCAGTCCCAGGGGTTCCTACGAGCAGTACTTC. Translating it yields CASSPRGSYEQYF. The chain links TRBV12-3 or TRBV12-4 to TRBJ2-7; tentative D call: TRBD1 (6 bases). Trimming shortened V by 5 bases and J by 1 base, and 9 bases separated the two germline ends. This CDR3 contains 13 residues.

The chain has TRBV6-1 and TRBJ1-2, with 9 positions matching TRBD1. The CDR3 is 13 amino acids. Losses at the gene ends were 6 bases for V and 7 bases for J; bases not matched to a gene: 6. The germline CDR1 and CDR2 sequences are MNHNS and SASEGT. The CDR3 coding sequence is TGTGCCAGCAGGACAGGGGGATATGGTGGCTACACCTTC. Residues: CASRTGGYGGYTF.

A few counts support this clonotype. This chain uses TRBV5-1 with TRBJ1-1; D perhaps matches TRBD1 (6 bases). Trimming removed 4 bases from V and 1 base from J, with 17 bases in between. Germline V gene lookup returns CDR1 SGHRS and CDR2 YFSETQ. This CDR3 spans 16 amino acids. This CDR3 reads CASSRQPSQGNTEAFF. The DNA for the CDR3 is TGCGCCAGCAGCCGTCAGCCCTCACAGGGGAACACTGAAGCTTTCTTT.

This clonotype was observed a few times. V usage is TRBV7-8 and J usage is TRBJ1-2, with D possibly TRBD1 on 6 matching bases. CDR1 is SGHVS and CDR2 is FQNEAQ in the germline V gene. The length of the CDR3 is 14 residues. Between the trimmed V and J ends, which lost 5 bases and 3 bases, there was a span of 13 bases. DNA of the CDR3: TGTGCCAGCAGCCCGGGGACACTTCACTATGGCTACACCTTC. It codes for CASSPGTLHYGYTF. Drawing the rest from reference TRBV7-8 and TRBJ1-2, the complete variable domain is GAGVSQSPRYKVAKRGQDVALRCDPISGHVSLFWYQQALGQGPEFLTYFQNEAQLDKSGLPSDRFFAERPEGSVSTLKIQRTQQEDSAVYLCASSPGTLHYGYTFGSGTRLTVV.

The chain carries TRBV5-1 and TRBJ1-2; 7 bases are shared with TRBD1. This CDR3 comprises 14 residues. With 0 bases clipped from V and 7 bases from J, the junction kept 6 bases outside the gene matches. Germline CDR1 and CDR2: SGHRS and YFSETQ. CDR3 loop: CASSLDRGSSGYTF. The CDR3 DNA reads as TGCGCCAGCAGCTTGGACAGGGGATCTTCTGGCTACACCTTC.

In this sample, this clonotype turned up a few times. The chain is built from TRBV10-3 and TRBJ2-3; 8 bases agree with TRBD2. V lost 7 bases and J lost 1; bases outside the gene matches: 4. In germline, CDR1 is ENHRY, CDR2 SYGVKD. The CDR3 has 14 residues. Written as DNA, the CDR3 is TGTGCCATCATGCGGGGGGTTGGCACAGATACGCAGTATTTT. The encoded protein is CAIMRGVGTDTQYF.